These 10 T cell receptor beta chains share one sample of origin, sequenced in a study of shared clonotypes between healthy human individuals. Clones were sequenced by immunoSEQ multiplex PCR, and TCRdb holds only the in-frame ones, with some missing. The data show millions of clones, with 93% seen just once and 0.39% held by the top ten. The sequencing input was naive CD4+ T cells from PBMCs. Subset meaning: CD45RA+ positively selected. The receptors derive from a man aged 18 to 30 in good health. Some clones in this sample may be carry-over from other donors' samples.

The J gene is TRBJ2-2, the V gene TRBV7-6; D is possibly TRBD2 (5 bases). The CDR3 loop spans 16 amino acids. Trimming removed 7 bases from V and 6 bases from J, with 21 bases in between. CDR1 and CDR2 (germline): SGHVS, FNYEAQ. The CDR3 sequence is CASTRTSTVGAGELFF. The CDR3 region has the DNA TGTGCCAGCACCCGGACGTCGACCGTCGGGGCCGGGGAGCTGTTTTTT.

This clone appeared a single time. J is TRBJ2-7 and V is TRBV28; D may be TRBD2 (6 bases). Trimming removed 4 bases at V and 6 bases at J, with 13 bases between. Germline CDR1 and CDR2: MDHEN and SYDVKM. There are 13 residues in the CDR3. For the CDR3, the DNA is TGTGCCAGCAGTTCCCCGGGGAGGCCCGAGCAGTACTTC. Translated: CASSSPGRPEQYF.

The CDR3 loop reads CASSLTVSHAYEQYF. CDR3 bases: TGTGCCAGCAGCTTGACTGTTTCCCACGCCTACGAGCAGTACTTC. This sequence joins TRBV11-3 and TRBJ2-7; D ambiguous. Trimming shortened V by 3 bases and J by 2 bases, and 14 bases separated the two germline ends. The CDR3 covers 15 residues. Germline lookup yields CDR1 SGHNT and CDR2 YENEEA.

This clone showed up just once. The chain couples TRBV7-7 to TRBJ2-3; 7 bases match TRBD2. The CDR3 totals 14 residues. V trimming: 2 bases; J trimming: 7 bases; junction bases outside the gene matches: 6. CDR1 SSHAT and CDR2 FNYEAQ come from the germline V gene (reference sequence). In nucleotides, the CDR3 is TGTGCCAGCAGCTTAACGGGAGGAGTTTATACGCAGTATTTT. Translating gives CASSLTGGVYTQYF.

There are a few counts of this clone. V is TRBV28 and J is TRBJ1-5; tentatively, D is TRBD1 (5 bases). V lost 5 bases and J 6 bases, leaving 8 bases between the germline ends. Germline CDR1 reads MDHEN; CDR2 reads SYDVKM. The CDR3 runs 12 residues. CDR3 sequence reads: CASSERGQPQHF. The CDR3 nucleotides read TGTGCCAGCAGTGAGAGGGGTCAGCCCCAGCATTTT. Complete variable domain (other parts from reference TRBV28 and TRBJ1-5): DVKVTQSSRYLVKRTGEKVFLECVQDMDHENMFWYRQDPGLGLRLIYFSYDVKMKEKGDIPEGYSVSREKKERFSLILESASTNQTSMYLCASSERGQPQHFGDGTRLSIL.

Written as DNA, the CDR3 is TGCGCCAGCAGCTTGGGAGGGGGTAAGAACACTGAAGCTTTCTTT. Translating it yields CASSLGGGKNTEAFF. J is TRBJ1-1 and V is TRBV5-1, with D possibly matching TRBD1 (6 bases). The CDR3 covers 15 residues. Trimming shortened V by 0 bases and J by 1 base, and 10 bases separated the two germline ends. Germline V lookup: CDR1 SGHRS, CDR2 YFSETQ.

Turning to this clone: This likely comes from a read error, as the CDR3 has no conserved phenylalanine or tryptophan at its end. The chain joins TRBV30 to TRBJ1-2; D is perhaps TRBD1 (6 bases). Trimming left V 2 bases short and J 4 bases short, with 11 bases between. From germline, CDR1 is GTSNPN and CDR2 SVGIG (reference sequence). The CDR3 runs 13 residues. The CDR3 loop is CAWSLGQSYGYTL. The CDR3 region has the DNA TGTGCCTGGAGTCTCGGACAGAGCTATGGCTACACCCTC.

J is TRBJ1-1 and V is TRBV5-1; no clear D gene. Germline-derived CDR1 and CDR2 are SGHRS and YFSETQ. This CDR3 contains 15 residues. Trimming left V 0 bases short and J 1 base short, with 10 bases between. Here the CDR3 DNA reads TGCGCCAGCAGCTTGGGCCAGACCTCGAACACTGAAGCTTTCTTT. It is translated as CASSLGQTSNTEAFF.

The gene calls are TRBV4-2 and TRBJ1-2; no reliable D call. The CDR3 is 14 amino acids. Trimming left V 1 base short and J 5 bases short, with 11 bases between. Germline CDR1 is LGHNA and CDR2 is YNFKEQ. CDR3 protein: CASSQVIREYGYTF. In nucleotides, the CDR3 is TGTGCCAGCAGCCAAGTGATTCGGGAGTATGGCTACACCTTC.

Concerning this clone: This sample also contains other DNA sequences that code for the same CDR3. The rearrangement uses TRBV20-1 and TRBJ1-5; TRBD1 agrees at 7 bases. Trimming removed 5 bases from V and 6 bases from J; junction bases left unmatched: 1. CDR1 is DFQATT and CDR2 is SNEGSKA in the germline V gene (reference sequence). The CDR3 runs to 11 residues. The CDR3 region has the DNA TGCAGTGCTGCAGGGGGTCAGCCCCAGCATTTT. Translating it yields CSAAGGQPQHF.